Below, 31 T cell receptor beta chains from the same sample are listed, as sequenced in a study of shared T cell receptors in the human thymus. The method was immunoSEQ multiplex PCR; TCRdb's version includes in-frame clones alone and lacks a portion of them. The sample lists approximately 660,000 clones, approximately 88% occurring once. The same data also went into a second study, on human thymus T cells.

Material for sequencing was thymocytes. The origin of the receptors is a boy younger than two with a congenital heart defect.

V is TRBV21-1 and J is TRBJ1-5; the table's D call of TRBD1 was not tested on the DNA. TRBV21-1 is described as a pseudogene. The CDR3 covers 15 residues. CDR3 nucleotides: TGTGCCAGCAGCAAAAACCAGGGTCCCCGTCAGCCCCAGCATTTT. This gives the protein CASSKNQGPRQPQHF.

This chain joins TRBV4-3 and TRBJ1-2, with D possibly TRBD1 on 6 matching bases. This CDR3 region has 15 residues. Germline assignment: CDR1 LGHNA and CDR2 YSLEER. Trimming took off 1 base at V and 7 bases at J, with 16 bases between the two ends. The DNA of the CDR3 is TGCGCCAGCAGCCAAGGAGAGGGGGTTTTTGGTGGCTACACCTTC. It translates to CASSQGEGVFGGYTF.

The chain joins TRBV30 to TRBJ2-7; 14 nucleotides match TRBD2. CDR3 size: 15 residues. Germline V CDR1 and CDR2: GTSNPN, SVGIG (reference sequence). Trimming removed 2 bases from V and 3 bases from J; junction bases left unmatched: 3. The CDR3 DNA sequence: TGTGCCTGGAGTTTAGGGACTAGCGGGAGCTACGAGCAGTACTTC. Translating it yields CAWSLGTSGSYEQYF.

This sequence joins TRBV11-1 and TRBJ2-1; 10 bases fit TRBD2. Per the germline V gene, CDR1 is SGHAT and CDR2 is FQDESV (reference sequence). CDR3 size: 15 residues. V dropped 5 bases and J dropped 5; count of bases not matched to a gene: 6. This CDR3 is CASSRASGRHNEQFF. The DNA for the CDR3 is TGTGCCAGCAGCCGGGCTAGCGGGAGACACAATGAGCAGTTCTTC.

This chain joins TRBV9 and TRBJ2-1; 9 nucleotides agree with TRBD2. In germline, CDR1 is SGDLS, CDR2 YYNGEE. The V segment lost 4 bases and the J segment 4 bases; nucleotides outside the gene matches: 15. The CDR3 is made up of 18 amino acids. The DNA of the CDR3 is TGTGCCAGCAGCCTCTGGCTAGCGGGGCCCTGGGAGTACAATGAGCAGTTCTTC. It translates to CASSLWLAGPWEYNEQFF.

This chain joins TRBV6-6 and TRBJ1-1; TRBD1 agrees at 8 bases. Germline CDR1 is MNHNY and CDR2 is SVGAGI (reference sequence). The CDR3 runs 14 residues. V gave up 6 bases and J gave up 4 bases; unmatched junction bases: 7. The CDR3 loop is CASRGQGAGTEAFF. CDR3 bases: TGTGCCAGCAGGGGCCAGGGGGCAGGCACTGAAGCTTTCTTT.

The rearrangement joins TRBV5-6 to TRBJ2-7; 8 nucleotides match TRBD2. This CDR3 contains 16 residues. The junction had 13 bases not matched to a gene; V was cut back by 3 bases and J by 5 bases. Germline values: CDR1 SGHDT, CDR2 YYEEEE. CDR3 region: CASSSTGLASFHEQYF. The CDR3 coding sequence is TGTGCCAGCAGCTCAACCGGACTAGCATCTTTCCACGAGCAGTACTTC.

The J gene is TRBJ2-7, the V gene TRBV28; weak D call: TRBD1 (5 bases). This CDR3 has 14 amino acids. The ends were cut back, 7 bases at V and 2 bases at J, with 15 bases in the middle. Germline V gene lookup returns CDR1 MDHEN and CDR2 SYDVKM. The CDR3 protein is CASTWGGKPYEQYF. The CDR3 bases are TGTGCCAGCACCTGGGGCGGCAAACCCTACGAGCAGTACTTC.

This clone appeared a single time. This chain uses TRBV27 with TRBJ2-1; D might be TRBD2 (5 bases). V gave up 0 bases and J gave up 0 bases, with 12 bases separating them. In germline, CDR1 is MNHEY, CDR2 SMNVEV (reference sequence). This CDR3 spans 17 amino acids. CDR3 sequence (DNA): TGTGCCAGCAGTTTATCAGCGGCACAGAGCTCCTACAATGAGCAGTTCTTC. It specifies CASSLSAAQSSYNEQFF.

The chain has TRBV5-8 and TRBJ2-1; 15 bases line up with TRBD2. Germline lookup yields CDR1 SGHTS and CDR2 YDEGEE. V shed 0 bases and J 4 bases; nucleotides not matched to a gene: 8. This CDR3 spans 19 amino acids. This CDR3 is CASSLEGLAGGSAYNEQFF. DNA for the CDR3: TGTGCCAGCAGCTTGGAGGGACTAGCGGGAGGTTCGGCGTACAATGAGCAGTTCTTC. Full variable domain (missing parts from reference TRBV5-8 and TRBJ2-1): EAGVTQSPTHLIKTRGQQATLRCSPISGHTSVYWYQQALGLGLQFLLWYDEGEERNRGNFPPRFSGRQFPNYSSELNVNALELEDSALYLCASSLEGLAGGSAYNEQFFGPGTRLTVL.

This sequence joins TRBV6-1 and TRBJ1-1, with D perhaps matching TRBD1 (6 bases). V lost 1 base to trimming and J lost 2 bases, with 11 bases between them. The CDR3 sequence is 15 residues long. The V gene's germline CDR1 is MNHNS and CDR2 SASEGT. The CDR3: CASSEEGRGNTEAFF. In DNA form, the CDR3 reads TGTGCCAGCAGTGAAGAGGGCAGGGGAAACACTGAAGCTTTCTTT.

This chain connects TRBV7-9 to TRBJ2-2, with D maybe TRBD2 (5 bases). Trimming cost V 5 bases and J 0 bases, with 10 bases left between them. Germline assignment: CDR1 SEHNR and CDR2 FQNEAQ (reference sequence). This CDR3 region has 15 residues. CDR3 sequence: CASSHGGPNTGELFF. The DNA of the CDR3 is TGTGCCAGCAGCCACGGAGGACCGAACACCGGGGAGCTGTTTTTT.

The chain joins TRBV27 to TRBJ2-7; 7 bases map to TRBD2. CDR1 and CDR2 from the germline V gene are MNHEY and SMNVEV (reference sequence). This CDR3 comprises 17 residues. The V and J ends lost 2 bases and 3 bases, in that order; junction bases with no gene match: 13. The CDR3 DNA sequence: TGTGCCAGCAGTTTAGGGAAGCGGGACCGAATGATCTACGAGCAGTACTTC. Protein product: CASSLGKRDRMIYEQYF.

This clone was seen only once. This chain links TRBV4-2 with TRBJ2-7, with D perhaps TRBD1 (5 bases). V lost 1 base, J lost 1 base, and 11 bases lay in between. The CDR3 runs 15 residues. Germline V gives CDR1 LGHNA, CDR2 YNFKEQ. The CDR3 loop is CASSQVAQGSYEQYF. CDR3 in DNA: TGTGCCAGCAGCCAAGTAGCCCAGGGATCCTACGAGCAGTACTTC.

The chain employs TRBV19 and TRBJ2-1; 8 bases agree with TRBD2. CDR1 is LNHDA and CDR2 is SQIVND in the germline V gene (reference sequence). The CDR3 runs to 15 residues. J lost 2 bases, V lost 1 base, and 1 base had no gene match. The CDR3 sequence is CASSIGLAPYNEQFF. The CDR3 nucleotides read TGTGCCAGTAGTATAGGACTAGCGCCCTACAATGAGCAGTTCTTC.

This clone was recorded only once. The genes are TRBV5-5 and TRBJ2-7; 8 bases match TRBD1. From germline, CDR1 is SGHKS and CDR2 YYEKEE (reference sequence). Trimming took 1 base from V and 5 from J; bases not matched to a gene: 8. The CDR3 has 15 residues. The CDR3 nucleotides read TGTGCCAGCAGCTTGCGTGGACAGGGTAGGAACGAGCAGTACTTC. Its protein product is CASSLRGQGRNEQYF.

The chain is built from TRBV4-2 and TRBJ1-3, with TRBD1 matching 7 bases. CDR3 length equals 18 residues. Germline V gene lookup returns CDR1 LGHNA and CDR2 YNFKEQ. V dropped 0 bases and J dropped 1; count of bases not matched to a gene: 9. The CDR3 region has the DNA TGTGCCAGCAGCCAAGAACCTCCTCAGACAGGGTCTGGAAACACCATATATTTT. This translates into CASSQEPPQTGSGNTIYF.

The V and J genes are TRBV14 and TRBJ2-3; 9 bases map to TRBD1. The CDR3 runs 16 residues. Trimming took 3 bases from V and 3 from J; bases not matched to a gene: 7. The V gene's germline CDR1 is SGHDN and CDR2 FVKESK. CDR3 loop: CASSHQTGGRTDTQYF. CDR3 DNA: TGTGCCAGCAGCCACCAGACAGGGGGACGGACAGATACGCAGTATTTT.

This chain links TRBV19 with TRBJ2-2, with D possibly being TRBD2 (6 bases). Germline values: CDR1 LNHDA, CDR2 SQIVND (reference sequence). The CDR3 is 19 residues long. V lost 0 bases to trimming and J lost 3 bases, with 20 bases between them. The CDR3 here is CASSIEPHPAGKDTGELFF. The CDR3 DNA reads TGTGCCAGTAGTATAGAGCCCCACCCCGCGGGAAAGGACACCGGGGAGCTGTTTTTT.

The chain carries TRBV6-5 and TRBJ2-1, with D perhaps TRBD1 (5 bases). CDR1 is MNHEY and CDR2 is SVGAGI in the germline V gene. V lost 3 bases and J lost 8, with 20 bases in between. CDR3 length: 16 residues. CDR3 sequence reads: CASSYSTGALSDEQFF. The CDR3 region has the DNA TGTGCCAGCAGTTATTCGACTGGGGCTCTTTCGGATGAGCAGTTCTTC.

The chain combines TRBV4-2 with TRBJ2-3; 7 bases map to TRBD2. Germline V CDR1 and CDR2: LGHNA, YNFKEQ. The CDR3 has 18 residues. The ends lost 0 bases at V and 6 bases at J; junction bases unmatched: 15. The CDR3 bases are TGTGCCAGCAGCCAAGAGGAAACAGGAGGGAGGGCCGGGGATACGCAGTATTTT. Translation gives CASSQEETGGRAGDTQYF.

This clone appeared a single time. CDR3 sequence: CASSVTSGRAQDTQYF. In DNA form, the CDR3 reads TGTGCCAGCAGCGTAACTAGCGGGAGGGCCCAAGATACGCAGTATTTT. The chain uses TRBV9 and TRBJ2-3; the match to TRBD2 covers 13 bases. Germline trimming cut 1 base from V and 5 bases from J; bases unmatched to any gene: 4. CDR3 length: 16 residues. Germline V CDR1 and CDR2: SGDLS, YYNGEE.

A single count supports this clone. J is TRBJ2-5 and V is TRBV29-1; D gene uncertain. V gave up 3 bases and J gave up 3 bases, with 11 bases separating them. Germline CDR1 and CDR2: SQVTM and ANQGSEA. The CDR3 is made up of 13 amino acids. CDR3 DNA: TGCAGCGTTGAGTTGGGCACCGAAGAGACCCAGTACTTC. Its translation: CSVELGTEETQYF.

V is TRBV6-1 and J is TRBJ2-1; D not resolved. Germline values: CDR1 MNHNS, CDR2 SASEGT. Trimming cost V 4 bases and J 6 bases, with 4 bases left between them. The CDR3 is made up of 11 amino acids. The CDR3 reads CASSGGNEQFF. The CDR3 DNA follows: TGTGCCAGCAGTGGCGGCAATGAGCAGTTCTTC.

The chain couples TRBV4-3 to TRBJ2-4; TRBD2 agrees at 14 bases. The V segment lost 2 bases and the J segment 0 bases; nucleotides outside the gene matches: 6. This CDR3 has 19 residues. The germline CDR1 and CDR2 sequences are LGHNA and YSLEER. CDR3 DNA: TGCGCCAGCAGCCAATTCCGACTAGCGGGAGGGCGAGCCAAAAACATTCAGTACTTC. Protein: CASSQFRLAGGRAKNIQYF.

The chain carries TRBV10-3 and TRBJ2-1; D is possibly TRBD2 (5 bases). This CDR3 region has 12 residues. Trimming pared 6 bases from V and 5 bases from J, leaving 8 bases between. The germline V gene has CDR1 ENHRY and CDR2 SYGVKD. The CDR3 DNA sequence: TGTGCCATCAGGCGGGCAGACAATGAGCAGTTCTTC. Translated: CAIRRADNEQFF.

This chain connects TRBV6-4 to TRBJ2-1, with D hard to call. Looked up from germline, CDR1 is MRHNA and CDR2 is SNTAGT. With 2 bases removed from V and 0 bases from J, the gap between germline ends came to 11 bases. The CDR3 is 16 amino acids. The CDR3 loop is CASSDLSESSYNEQFF. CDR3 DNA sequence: TGTGCCAGCAGTGACCTCAGCGAGAGCTCCTACAATGAGCAGTTCTTC.

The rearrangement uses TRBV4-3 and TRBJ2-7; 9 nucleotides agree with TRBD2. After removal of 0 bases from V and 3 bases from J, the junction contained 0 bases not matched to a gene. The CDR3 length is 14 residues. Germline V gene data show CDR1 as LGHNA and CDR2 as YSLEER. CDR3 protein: CASSQERGGYEQYF. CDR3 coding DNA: TGCGCCAGCAGCCAAGAGCGGGGGGGCTACGAGCAGTACTTC.

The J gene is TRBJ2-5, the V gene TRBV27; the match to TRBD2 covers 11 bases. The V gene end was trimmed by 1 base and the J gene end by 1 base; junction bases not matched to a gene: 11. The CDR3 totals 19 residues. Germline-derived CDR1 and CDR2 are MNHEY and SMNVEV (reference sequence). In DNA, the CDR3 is TGTGCCAGCAGTTTATTCCTACTAGCGGGAGTGGAAGGCCAAGAGACCCAGTACTTC. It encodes CASSLFLLAGVEGQETQYF.

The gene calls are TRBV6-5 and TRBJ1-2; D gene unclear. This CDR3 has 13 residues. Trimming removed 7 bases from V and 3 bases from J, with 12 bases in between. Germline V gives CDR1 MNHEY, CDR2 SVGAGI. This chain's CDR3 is CASTTDRDYGYTF. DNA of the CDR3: TGTGCCAGCACCACGGATCGGGACTATGGCTACACCTTC.

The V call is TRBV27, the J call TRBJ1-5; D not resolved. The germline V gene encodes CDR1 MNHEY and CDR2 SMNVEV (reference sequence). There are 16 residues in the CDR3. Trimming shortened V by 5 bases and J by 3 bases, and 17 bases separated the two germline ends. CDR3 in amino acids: CASSPVRPRFNQPQHF. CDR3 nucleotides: TGTGCCAGCAGTCCGGTTCGTCCCAGGTTCAATCAGCCCCAGCATTTT.